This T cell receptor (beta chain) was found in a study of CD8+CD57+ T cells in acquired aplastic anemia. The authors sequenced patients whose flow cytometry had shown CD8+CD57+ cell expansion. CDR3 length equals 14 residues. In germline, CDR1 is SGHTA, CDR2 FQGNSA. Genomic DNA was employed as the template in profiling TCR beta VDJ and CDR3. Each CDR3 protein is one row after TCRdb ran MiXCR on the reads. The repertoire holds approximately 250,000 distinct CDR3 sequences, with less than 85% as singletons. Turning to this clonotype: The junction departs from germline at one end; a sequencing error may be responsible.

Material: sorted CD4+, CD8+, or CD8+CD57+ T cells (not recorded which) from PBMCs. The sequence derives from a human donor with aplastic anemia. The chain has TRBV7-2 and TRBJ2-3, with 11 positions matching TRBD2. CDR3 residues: CASSPLAGALDTQF. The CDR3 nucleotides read TGTGCCAGCAGTCCACTAGCGGGGGCGCTGGATACGCAGTTT.